Included here is one TCR beta chain sequence, with context. This clonotype has a count of ten or more. Its antigen remains unidentified. No base quality information exists; no much larger clone differs at one position. Its CDR3 holds 15 amino acids, cysteine through phenylalanine. The kept DNA is CDR3 alone, 45 bases in frame from the first base. These data belong to a study of blood T cells in healthy people across ages (dated by TCRdb to about 2015). Describing the broader study: In model experiments, roughly one uniquely barcoded TCR beta cDNA molecule per two T cells was captured by template switching. The study measured age-related changes in TCR beta repertoire diversity using deep sequencing normalized with unique cDNA molecular identifiers. To avoid experimental bias, donors of different ages were distributed randomly across sequencing lanes. Four age groups were formed from the donors: young (average approximately 15 years), middle-aged (approximately 39), aged (about 68) and long-lived (around 82). For two donors (one aged 18 to 30 and one aged 80 or older), the study analyzed two additional independent replicas of 1 million unique cDNA reads from the same blood draw.

Receptor amplification or capture employed 5' RACE. The sequencer was an Illumina HiSeq 2500. A second PCR of roughly 7 to 12 cycles was run with a J-beta primer mix and a sample-barcoded 5' primer. Each TCR beta cDNA molecule received a unique molecular identifier from a template-switch 5' adaptor carrying 12 random nucleotides. Each sample yielded at least 3 million CDR3-containing paired-end reads. First-strand cDNA synthesis was performed from all RNA using the Mint cDNA synthesis kit, with priming by a TRBC-specific oligonucleotide. Following uracil-DNA glycosylase treatment, all cDNA underwent a first 18-cycle PCR with the universal primers M1SS and BC2_uni_R. On the study's bioinformatics: Normalization of each sample was performed by random selection of 1 million high-quality reads, each carrying a distinct molecular identifier. Instead of being binned into consensus sequences, reads with shared molecular identifiers were discarded. MiTCR, run with a Q25 quality threshold and the strictest error-elimination algorithm, handled CDR3 identification, clonotype clustering and error correction. A nonparametric unseen species model with Euler transformation was used to estimate a lower bound on total TCR beta diversity. TCRdb redid the processing of the public reads, applying fastp at Q25 and MiXCR, and retained in-frame beta chains. Merged by CDR3 protein, the rows form single entries marked with the most common genes and DNA. None of the V and J calls come from the authors' own analysis; TCRdb made them. Counted in this sample were about 1,500,000 distinct CDR3 sequences; 42% of them appeared once. Approximately 7.9% of the sample is in the top ten clones.

Donors were a few dozen systemically healthy Caucasian individuals from Russia aged roughly 6 to 100 years. Approximately 10 milliliters of peripheral blood were collected from each donor into EDTA-treated Vacutainer tubes. Ficoll-Paque density-gradient centrifugation was used to isolate PBMCs, with at least 6 million obtained per sample. Total RNA was extracted from PBMCs with Trizol reagent, with at least 6 micrograms obtained per sample. For every donor, flow cytometry on a PBMC aliquot measured the percentage of naive CD45RAhigh/CD27high T cells. What the work shows at the level of the full study, not this receptor alone: Compared with the aged group, the long-lived group had more naive CD4+ T cells, fewer expanded clones and increased TCR diversity, suggesting age selection. Donor CMV infection status was unknown, potentially confounding age-related changes in expanded clonotypes. The percentage of naive T cells measured by flow cytometry correlated strongly with observed TCR beta diversity. Conclusive comparison of naive and antigen-experienced compartments was prevented by the profiling of bulk unsorted PBMCs. Observed TCR beta diversity per million T cells fell roughly linearly with age, and a significant reduction was already apparent by age roughly 40. Estimates of total diversity based on one million sequenced T cells were considered lower bounds and underestimates.

This receptor was identified in a woman under 30 in good health. The specimen was blood. The sequence is built from TRBV21-1 and TRBJ2-7. TRBV21-1 constitutes a pseudogene. The DNA sequence reads TGTGCCAGCAGCAAAGCGCTTCTGCGTTCTGGCGAGCAGTACTTC. This yields the protein CASSKALLRSGEQYF.